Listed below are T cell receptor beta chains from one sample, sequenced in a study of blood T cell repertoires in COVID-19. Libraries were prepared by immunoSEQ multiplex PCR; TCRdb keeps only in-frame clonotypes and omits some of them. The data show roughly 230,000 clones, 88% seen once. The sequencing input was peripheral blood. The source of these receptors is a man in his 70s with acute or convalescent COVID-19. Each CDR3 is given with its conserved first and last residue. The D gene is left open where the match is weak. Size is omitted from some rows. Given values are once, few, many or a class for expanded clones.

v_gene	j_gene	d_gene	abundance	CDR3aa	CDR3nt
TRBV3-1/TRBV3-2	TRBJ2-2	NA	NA	CASSQEGAPRTGELFF	TGTGCCAGCAGCCAAGAAGGGGCCCCGAGGACCGGGGAGCTGTTTTTT
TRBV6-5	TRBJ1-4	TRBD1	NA	CASRTGGPNEKLFF	TGTGCCAGCAGAACAGGGGGCCCCAATGAAAAACTGTTTTTT
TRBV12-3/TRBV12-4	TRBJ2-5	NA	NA	CASTLSGEETQYF	TGTGCCAGCACGCTTAGCGGTGAAGAGACCCAGTACTTC
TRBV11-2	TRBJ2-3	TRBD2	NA	CASSFYSVGTSGTDTQYF	TGTGCCAGCAGCTTTTATTCCGTCGGGACTAGCGGCACAGATACGCAGTATTTT
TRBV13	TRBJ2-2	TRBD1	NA	CASSLGDRGSTGELFF	TGTGCCAGCAGCTTAGGGGACAGGGGGTCGACCGGGGAGCTGTTTTTT
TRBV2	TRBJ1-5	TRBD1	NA	CASTRGQLSNQPQHF	TGTGCCAGCACCCGGGGACAGCTGAGCAATCAGCCCCAGCATTTT
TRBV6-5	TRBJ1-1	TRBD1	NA	CASSYSLDREAFF	TGTGCCAGCAGTTACTCATTGGACAGGGAAGCTTTCTTT
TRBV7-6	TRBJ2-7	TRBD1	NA	CASSLEDRGSYEQYF	TGTGCCAGCAGCTTAGAGGACAGGGGGTCCTACGAGCAGTACTTC
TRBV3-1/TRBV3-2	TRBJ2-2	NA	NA	CASSQVSAGELFF	TGTGCCAGCAGCCAAGTCAGTGCCGGGGAGCTGTTTTTT
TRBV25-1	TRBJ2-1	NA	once	CASSRPGSVGNEQFF	TGTGCCAGCAGTCGACCGGGGAGCGTAGGCAATGAGCAGTTCTTC
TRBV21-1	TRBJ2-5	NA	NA	CASSKWRTDQETQYF	TGTGCCAGCAGCAAATGGCGGACAGACCAAGAGACCCAGTACTTC
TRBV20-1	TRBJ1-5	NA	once	CSASQGGQDQPQHF	TGCAGTGCTAGTCAAGGGGGTCAGGATCAGCCCCAGCATTTT
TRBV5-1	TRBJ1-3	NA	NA	CASSLGGGSSLSGNTIYF	TGCGCCAGCAGCTTGGGGGGAGGATCATCCCTCTCTGGAAACACCATATATTTT
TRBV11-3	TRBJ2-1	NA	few	CASSLESSSYNEQFF	TGTGCCAGCAGCTTAGAGTCGAGCTCCTACAATGAGCAGTTCTTC
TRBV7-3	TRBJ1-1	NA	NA	CASSLTAGGTEAFF	TGTGCCAGCAGCTTAACGGCCGGGGGCACTGAAGCTTTCTTT
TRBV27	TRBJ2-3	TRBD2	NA	CASSSGTSGSHRGTDTQYF	TGTGCCAGCAGTTCGGGGACTAGCGGGAGTCATCGTGGCACAGATACGCAGTATTTT
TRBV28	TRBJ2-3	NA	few	CASSSSFRDTDTQYF	TGTGCCAGCAGTTCATCTTTTCGGGACACAGATACGCAGTATTTT
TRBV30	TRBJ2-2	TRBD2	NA	CAWSSGRARELFF	TGTGCCTGGAGTAGCGGGAGAGCGAGGGAGCTGTTTTTT
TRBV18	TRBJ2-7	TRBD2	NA	CASSPQREGYEQYF	TGTGCCAGCTCCCCCCAGCGGGAGGGCTACGAGCAGTACTTC
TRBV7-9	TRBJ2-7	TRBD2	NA	CASSRSGSGRLSVYEQYF	TGTGCCAGCAGCCGTTCGGGAAGCGGGAGATTAAGTGTCTACGAGCAGTACTTC
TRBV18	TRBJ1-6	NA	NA	CASSPQGDNSPLHF	TGTGCCAGCTCACCGCAGGGTGATAATTCACCCCTCCACTTT
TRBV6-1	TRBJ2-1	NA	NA	CASSEPTGYNEQFF	TGTGCCAGCAGTGAACCCACAGGGTACAATGAGCAGTTCTTC
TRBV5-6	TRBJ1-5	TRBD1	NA	CASSRDRGSIQPQHF	TGTGCCAGCAGCCGGGACAGGGGCAGTATTCAGCCCCAGCATTTT
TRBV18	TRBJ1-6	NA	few	CASSPAGISSPLHF	TGTGCCAGCTCACCAGCGGGGATCTCTTCACCCCTCCACTTT
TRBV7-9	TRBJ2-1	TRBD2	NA	CASNPSGSYNEQFF	TGTGCCAGCAACCCTAGCGGCTCCTACAATGAGCAGTTCTTC
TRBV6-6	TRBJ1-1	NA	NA	CASSYSYGNTEAFF	TGTGCCAGCAGTTACTCGTACGGTAACACTGAAGCTTTCTTT
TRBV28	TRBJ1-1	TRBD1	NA	CASSLGDRENTEAFF	TGTGCCAGCAGTTTAGGGGACAGGGAGAACACTGAAGCTTTCTTT
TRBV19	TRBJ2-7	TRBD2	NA	CASSRTSPPYEQYF	TGTGCCAGTAGTAGGACTAGCCCTCCCTACGAGCAGTACTTC
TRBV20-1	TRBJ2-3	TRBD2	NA	CSASSISGTITDTQYF	TGCAGTGCTAGTTCAATTAGCGGGACCATCACAGATACGCAGTATTTT
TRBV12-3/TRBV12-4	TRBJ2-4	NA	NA	CASSHLSIQYF	TGTGCCAGCAGCCACCTTAGCATTCAGTACTTC
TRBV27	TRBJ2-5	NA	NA	CASSLRKGWETQYF	TGTGCCAGCAGTTTAAGAAAGGGGTGGGAGACCCAGTACTTC
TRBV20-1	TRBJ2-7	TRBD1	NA	CSASPGTGGYEQYF	TGCAGTGCCAGTCCCGGGACAGGGGGCTACGAGCAGTACTTC
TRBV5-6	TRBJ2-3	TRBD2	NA	CASSLGVSGGPDTQYF	TGTGCCAGCAGCTTGGGTGTTAGCGGGGGACCAGATACGCAGTATTTT
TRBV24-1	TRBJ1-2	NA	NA	CATSGTGINYGYTF	TGTGCCACAAGCGGAACAGGGATTAACTATGGCTACACCTTC
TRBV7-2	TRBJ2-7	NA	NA	CASSPGTSALREQYF	TGTGCCAGCAGCCCCGGGACTTCCGCTTTGAGGGAGCAGTACTTC
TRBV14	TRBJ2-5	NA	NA	CASSQAGLKKGETQYF	TGTGCCAGCAGCCAAGCGGGACTCAAAAAAGGAGAGACCCAGTACTTC
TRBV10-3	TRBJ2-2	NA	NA	CAISESGGNTGELFF	TGTGCCATCAGTGAGTCGGGGGGGAACACCGGGGAGCTGTTTTTT
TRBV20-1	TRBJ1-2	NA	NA	CSALKEGYTF	TGCAGTGCCCTTAAAGAGGGCTACACCTTC
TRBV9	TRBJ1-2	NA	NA	CASSRNRASGYTF	TGTGCCAGCAGCCGAAACAGGGCCTCTGGCTACACCTTC
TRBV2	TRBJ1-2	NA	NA	CASSATVNYGYTF	TGTGCCAGCAGCGCTACAGTGAACTATGGCTACACCTTC
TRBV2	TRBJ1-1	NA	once	CASRQDSTNTEAFF	TGTGCCAGCAGACAGGACAGTACGAACACTGAAGCTTTCTTT
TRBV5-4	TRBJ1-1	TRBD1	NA	CASSLLAQGPGTEAFF	TGTGCCAGCAGCTTGTTAGCACAGGGGCCGGGCACTGAAGCTTTCTTT
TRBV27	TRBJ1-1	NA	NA	CASSRRTGKMITEAFF	TGTGCCAGCAGTCGACGTACAGGGAAGATGATCACTGAAGCTTTCTTT
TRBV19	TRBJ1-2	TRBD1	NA	CASSRTGTDYGYTF	TGTGCCAGTAGTCGGACCGGGACAGACTATGGCTACACCTTC
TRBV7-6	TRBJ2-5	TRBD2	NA	CASSLAVGLAGGTQYF	TGTGCCAGCAGCTTAGCAGTCGGACTAGCGGGAGGGACCCAGTACTTC
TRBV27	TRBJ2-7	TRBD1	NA	CASSLSPGQPSYEQYF	TGTGCCAGCAGTTTATCCCCGGGACAGCCCTCCTACGAGCAGTACTTC